This T cell receptor beta chain stems from a study of control samples from healthy donors and cancer patients. Assay used: immunoSEQ multiplex PCR; TCRdb lists only in-frame clones, some missing. The data hold some 130,000 clones, with 85% to 95% observed a single time. The CDR3 sequence is 14 residues long. CDR1 and CDR2 (germline): KGHSH, LQKENI. The V gene end was trimmed by 3 bases and the J gene end by 2 bases; junction bases not matched to a gene: 2. The source material was PBMCs. This TCR came from a middle-aged man with head and neck cancer. The chain is built from TRBV18 and TRBJ2-7; 9 bases are shared with TRBD1. CDR3: CASSPGTGPYEQYF. CDR3 in DNA: TGTGCCAGCTCACCGGGGACAGGGCCCTACGAGCAGTACTTC.